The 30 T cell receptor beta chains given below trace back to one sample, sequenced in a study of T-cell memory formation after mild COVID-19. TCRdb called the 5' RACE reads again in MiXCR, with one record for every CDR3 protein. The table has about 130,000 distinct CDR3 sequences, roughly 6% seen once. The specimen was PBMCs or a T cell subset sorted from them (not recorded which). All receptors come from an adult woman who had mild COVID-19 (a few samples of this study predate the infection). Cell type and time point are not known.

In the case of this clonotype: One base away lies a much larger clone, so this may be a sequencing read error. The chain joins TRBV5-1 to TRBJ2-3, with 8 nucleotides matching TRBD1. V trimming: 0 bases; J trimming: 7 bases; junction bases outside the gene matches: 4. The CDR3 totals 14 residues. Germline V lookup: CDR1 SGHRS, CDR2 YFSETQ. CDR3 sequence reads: CASSLGQGRYTQYF. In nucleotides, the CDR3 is TGCGCCAGCAGCTTGGGACAGGGGAGATATACGCAGTATTTT.

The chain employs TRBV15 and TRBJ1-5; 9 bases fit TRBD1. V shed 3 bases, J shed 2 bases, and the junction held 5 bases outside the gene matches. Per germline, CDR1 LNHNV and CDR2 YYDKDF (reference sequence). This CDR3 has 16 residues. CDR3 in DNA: TGTGCCACCAGCAGTAGCCGGGACAGGGGCAATCAGCCCCAGCATTTT. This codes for CATSSSRDRGNQPQHF.

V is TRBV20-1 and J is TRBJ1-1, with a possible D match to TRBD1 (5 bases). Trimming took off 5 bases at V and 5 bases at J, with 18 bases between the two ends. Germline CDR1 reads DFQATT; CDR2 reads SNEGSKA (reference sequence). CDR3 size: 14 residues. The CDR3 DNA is TGCAGTGCTTATGCTCCGGGACCCTTGACTGAAGCTTTCTTT. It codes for CSAYAPGPLTEAFF.

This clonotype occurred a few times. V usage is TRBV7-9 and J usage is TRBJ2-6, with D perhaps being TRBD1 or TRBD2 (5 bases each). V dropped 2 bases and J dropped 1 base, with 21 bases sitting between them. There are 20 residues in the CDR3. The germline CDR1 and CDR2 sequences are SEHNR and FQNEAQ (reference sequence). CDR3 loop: CASSLILREGLRSGANVLTF. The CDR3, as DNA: TGTGCCAGCAGCTTAATCCTCAGAGAGGGGCTGAGGTCTGGGGCCAACGTCCTGACTTTC.

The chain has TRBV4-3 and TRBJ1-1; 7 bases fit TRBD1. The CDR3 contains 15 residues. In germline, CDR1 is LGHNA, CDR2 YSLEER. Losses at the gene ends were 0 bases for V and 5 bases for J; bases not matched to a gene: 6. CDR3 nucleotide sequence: TGCGCCAGCAGCCAAGATACCGCAGGGGGGACTGAAGCTTTCTTT. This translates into CASSQDTAGGTEAFF.

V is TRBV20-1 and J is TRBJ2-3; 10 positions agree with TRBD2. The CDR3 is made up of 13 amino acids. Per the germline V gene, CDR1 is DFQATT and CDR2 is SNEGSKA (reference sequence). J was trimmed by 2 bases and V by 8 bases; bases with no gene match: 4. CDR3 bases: TGCAGTCTCACTAGCGGGAACACAGATACGCAGTATTTT. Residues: CSLTSGNTDTQYF.

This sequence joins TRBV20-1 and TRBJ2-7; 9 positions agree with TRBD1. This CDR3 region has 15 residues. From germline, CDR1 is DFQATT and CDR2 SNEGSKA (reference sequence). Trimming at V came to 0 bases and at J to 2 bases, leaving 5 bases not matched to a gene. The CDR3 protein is CSARDLGTGTYEQYF. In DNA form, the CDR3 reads TGCAGTGCTAGAGATCTCGGGACAGGGACCTACGAGCAGTACTTC.

The CDR3, as DNA: TGTGCCAGCAGCTCGAACAGGGAAGAGACCCAGTACTTC. Its protein is CASSSNREETQYF. The chain recombines TRBV7-3 with TRBJ2-5; possibly TRBD1 for D (6 bases). This CDR3 contains 13 residues. The germline V and J ends were trimmed by 4 bases and 3 bases, with 9 bases remaining between them. Germline values: CDR1 SGHTA, CDR2 FQGTGA.

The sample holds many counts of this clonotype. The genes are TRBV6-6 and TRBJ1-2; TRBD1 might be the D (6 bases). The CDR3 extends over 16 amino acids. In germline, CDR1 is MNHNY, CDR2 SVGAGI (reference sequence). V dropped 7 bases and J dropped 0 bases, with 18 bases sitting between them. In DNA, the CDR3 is TGTGCCAGCACCCAAAGCCAGGGGCTCTCTAACTATGGCTACACCTTC. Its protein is CASTQSQGLSNYGYTF.

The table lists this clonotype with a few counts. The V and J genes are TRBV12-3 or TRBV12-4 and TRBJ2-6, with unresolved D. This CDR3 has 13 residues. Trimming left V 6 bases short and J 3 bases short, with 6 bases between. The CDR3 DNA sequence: TGTGCCAGCAGGATAGGTGGGGCCAACGTCCTGACTTTC. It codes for CASRIGGANVLTF.

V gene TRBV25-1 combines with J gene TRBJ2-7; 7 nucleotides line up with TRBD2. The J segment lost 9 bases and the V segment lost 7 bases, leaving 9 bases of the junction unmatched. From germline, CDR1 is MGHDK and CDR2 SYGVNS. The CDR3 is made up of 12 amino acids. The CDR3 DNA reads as TGTGCCAGCACCCAAGGGGCGGGAGCGCAGTACTTC. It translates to CASTQGAGAQYF.

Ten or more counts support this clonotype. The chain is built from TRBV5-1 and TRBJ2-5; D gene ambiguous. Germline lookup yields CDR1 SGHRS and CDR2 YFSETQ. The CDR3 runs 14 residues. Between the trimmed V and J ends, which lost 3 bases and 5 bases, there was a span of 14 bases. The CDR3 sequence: CASSWSKEEETQYF. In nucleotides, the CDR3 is TGCGCCAGCAGCTGGTCGAAGGAAGAGGAGACCCAGTACTTC.

The CDR3 reads CASSQGLKTLHLPETQYF. CDR3 DNA: TGTGCCAGCAGCCAAGGACTCAAAACCCTGCACTTACCAGAGACCCAGTACTTC. The J gene is TRBJ2-5, the V gene TRBV7-8, with a weak D call TRBD2 (5 bases). The CDR3 is made up of 18 amino acids. Germline V gene sequence: CDR1 SGHVS, CDR2 FQNEAQ. The V and J ends lost 5 bases and 4 bases respectively, with 26 bases between them.

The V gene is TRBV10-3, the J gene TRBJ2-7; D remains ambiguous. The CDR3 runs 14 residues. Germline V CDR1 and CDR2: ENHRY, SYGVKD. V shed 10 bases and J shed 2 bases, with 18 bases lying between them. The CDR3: CATGGPPATYEQYF. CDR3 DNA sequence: TGTGCCACCGGTGGGCCGCCCGCCACCTACGAGCAGTACTTC.

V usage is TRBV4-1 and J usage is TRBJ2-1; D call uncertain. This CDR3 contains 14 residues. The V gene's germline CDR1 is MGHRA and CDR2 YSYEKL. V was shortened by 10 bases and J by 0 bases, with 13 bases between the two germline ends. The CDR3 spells CATRPLSSYNEQFF. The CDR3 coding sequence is TGCGCCACCAGGCCGCTGAGCTCCTACAATGAGCAGTTCTTC.

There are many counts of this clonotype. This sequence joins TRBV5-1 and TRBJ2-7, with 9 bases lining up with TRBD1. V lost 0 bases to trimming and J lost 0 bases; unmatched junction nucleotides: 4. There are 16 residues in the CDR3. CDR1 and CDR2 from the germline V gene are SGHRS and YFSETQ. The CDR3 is CASSLGGQGHSYEQYF. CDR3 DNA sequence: TGCGCCAGCAGCTTGGGGGGACAGGGCCACTCCTACGAGCAGTACTTC.

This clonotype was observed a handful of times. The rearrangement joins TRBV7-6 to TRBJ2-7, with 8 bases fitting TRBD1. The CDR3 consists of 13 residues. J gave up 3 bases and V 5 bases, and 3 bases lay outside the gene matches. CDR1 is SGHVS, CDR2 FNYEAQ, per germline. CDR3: CASSPDRDYEQYF. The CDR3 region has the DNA TGTGCCAGCAGCCCGGACAGGGACTACGAGCAGTACTTC.

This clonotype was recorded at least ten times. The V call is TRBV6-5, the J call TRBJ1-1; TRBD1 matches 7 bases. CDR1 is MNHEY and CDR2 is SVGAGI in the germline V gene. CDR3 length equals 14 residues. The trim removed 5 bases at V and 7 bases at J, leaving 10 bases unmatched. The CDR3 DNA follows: TGTGCCAGCAGTAAAACAGGGGCCAGGGGTGAAGCTTTCTTT. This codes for CASSKTGARGEAFF.

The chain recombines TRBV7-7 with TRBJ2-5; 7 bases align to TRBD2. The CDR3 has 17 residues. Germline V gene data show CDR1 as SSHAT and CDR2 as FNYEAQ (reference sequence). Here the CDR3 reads CASHERDPGEGQETQYF. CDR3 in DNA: TGTGCTAGCCACGAGCGGGACCCTGGGGAGGGTCAAGAGACCCAGTACTTC.

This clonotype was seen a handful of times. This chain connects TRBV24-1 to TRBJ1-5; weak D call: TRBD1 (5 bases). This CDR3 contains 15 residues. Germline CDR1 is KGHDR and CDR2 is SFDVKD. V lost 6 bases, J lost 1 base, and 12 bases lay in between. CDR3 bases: TGTGCCACCAGTCCCCAGGGCCCAAGCAATCAGCCCCAGCATTTT. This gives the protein CATSPQGPSNQPQHF.

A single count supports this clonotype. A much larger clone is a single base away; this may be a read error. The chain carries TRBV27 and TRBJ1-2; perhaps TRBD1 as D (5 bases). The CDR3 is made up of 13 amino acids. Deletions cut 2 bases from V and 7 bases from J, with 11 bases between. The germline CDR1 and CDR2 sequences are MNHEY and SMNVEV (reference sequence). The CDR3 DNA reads TGTGCCAGCAGTTTAGGCAGGGTCGGTGGCTACACCTTC. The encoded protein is CASSLGRVGGYTF.

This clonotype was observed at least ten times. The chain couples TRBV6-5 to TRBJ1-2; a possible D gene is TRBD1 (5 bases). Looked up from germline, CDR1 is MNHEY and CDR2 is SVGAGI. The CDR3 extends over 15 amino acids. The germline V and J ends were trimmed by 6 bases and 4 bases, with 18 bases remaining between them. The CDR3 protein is CASSPVGGRPYGYTF. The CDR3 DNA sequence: TGTGCCAGCAGCCCCGTTGGGGGGAGGCCCTATGGCTACACCTTC.

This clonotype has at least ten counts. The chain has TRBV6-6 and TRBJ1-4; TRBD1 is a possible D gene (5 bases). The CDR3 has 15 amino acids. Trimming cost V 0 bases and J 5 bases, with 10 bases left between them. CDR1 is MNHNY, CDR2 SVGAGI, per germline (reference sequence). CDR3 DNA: TGTGCCAGCAGTTACTCAGGAGGGGACAATGAAAAACTGTTTTTT. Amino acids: CASSYSGGDNEKLFF.

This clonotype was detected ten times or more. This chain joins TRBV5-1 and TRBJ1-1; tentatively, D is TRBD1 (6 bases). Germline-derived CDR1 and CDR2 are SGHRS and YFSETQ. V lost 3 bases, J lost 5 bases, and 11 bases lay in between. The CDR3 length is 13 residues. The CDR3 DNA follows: TGCGCCAGCAGCTGGGGGGGGGCAACTGAAGCTTTCTTT. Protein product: CASSWGGATEAFF.

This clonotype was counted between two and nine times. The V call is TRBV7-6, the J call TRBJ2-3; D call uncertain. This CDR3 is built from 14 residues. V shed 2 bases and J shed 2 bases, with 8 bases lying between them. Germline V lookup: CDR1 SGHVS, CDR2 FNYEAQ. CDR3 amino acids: CASSLRQSTDTQYF. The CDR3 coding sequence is TGTGCCAGCAGCTTAAGACAATCCACAGATACGCAGTATTTT.

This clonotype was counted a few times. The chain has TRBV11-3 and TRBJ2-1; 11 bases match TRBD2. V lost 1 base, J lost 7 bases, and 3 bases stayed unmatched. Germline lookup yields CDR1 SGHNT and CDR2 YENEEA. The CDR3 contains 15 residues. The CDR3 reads CASSLVAGGRNEQFF. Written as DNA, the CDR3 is TGTGCCAGCAGCTTAGTAGCGGGAGGGCGTAATGAGCAGTTCTTC.

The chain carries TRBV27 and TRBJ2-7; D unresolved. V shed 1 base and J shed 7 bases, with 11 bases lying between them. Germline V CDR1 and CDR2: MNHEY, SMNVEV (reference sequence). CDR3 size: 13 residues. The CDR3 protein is CASSLLKDGEQYF. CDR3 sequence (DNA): TGTGCCAGCAGTTTATTGAAGGATGGGGAGCAGTACTTC.

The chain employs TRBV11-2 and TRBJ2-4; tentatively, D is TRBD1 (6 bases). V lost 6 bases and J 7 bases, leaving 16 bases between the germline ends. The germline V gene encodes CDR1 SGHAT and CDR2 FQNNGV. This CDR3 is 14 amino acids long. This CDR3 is CASRIGGTPNIQYF. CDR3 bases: TGTGCCAGCAGGATAGGGGGAACCCCGAACATTCAGTACTTC.

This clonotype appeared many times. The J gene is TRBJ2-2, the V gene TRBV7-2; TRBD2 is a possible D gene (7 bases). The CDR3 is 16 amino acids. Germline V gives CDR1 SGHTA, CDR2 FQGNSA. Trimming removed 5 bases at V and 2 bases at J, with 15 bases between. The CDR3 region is CASSPRRGANTGELFF. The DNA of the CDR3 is TGTGCCAGCAGCCCACGCCGGGGGGCCAACACCGGGGAGCTGTTTTTT. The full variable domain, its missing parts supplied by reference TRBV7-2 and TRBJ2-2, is GAGVSQSPSNKVTEKGKDVELRCDPISGHTALYWYRQSLGQGLEFLIYFQGNSAPDKSGLPSDRFSAERTGGSVSTLTIQRTQQEDSAVYLCASSPRRGANTGELFFGEGSRLTVL.

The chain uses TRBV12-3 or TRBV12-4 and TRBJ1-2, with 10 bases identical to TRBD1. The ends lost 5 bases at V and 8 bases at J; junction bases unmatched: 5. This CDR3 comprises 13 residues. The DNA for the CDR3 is TGTGCCAGCAGTAGGGACAGGGGTATGGGCTACACCTTC. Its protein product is CASSRDRGMGYTF.